This T cell receptor (beta chain) was sequenced during a study of cytotoxic CD8 clonotypes in ibrutinib-treated CLL. Study background: Average yields of around 230,000 productive templates and 94,082 productive rearrangements characterized the samples. Study-wide results and caveats: Clonality rose at ibrutinib response, held steady in sustained remission, and fell toward baseline at progression. Pretreatment clonality was elevated relative to age-matched healthy donors and paralleled circulating CD8+ T-cell counts. Sampling schedules were unmatched across sustained-remission and progressing patients.

There are a few counts of this clone. Its antigen is currently unknown. Sequencing used immunoSEQ multiplex PCR; TCRdb keeps in-frame clones, though not all of them. Altogether 60,000 to 95,000 clones are present, roughly 83% being singletons, with the ten largest covering about 38%. This CDR3 is 13 amino acids long. Per germline, CDR1 SGHRS and CDR2 YFSETQ. Trimming cost V 0 bases and J 1 base, with 2 bases left between them. The sample consisted of PBMCs, taken after 24 months of ibrutinib treatment. The origin of this receptor is a human donor with chronic lymphocytic leukemia. The chain carries TRBV5-1 and TRBJ1-5; D gene unclear. DNA of the CDR3: TGCGCCAGCAGCTTGGACAGCAATCAGCCCCAGCATTTT. Protein product: CASSLDSNQPQHF.